One and the same sample provided the 14 T cell receptor beta chains below, sequenced in a study of shared clonotypes between healthy human individuals. TCRdb's copy holds only in-frame clones and misses some; the assay was immunoSEQ multiplex PCR. The data show some 2.1 million clones, approximately 94% seen once. Naive CD8 cells were CD45RO-negative, positively selected for CCR7, excluding terminally differentiated effector memory CD45RA+ cells. Sequenced: naive CD8+ T cells sorted from blood. The origin of the receptors is a man in his late teens or twenties in good health.

This sequence joins TRBV30 and TRBJ1-2; D is unclear. V lost 8 bases, J lost 2 bases, and 9 bases lay in between. The CDR3 is made up of 11 amino acids. Germline loops: CDR1 GTSNPN, CDR2 SVGIG (reference sequence). CDR3 nucleotide sequence: TGTGCCGTCTCGGCCAACTATGGCTACACCTTC. Its protein product is CAVSANYGYTF. The full variable domain, with the rest looked up from reference TRBV30 and TRBJ1-2, is SQTIHQWPATLVQPVGSPLSLECTVEGTSNPNLYWYRQAAGRGLQLLFYSVGIGQISSEVPQNLSASRPQDRQFILSSKKLLLSDSGFYLCAVSANYGYTFGSGTRLTVV.

The chain employs TRBV7-6 and TRBJ2-1, with D perhaps TRBD1 (6 bases). The germline CDR1 and CDR2 sequences are SGHVS and FNYEAQ. The CDR3 has 16 amino acids. Trimming shortened V by 3 bases and J by 6 bases, and 18 bases separated the two germline ends. CDR3 loop: CASSFLAGERVNEQFF. DNA for the CDR3: TGTGCCAGCAGCTTCCTAGCAGGGGAAAGAGTCAATGAGCAGTTCTTC.

The chain has TRBV27 and TRBJ2-5, with 12 bases matching TRBD2. The CDR3 is made up of 14 amino acids. With V trimmed by 4 bases and J by 7 bases, 4 bases remained unmatched. Germline lookup yields CDR1 MNHEY and CDR2 SMNVEV (reference sequence). The CDR3 sequence: CASSSSGGVVTQYF. The CDR3 DNA is TGTGCCAGCAGTTCTAGCGGGGGGGTGGTGACCCAGTACTTC.

The V and J genes are TRBV9 and TRBJ2-5; 10 bases line up with TRBD2. This CDR3 spans 15 amino acids. Germline V lookup: CDR1 SGDLS, CDR2 YYNGEE. The V segment lost 4 bases and the J segment 2 bases; nucleotides outside the gene matches: 5. In nucleotides, the CDR3 is TGTGCCAGCAGCACAGGGACTAGCGCTCAAGAGACCCAGTACTTC. The encoded protein is CASSTGTSAQETQYF.

The CDR3 DNA reads as TGTGCCAGCAGGCCGGGACAGGAGCTCTACGAGCAGTACTTC. This sequence encodes CASRPGQELYEQYF. This chain joins TRBV27 and TRBJ2-7; 8 bases line up with TRBD1. The CDR3 runs 14 residues. The germline V gene encodes CDR1 MNHEY and CDR2 SMNVEV (reference sequence). V trimming: 6 bases; J trimming: 3 bases; junction bases outside the gene matches: 7.

This clone was seen just once. The genes are TRBV10-3 and TRBJ1-1; a weak D match, TRBD1 (6 bases). Trimming removed 3 bases at V and 1 base at J, with 15 bases between. The CDR3 spans 16 residues. Germline V gene lookup returns CDR1 ENHRY and CDR2 SYGVKD. CDR3 coding DNA: TGTGCCATCAGTGATGGGATTCAGGGGAAGAACACTGAAGCTTTCTTT. Protein product: CAISDGIQGKNTEAFF.

This chain's CDR3 is CASSEAGTSFNEQFF. CDR3 sequence (DNA): TGTGCCAGCAGTGAAGCCGGGACTAGCTTCAATGAGCAGTTCTTC. V and J are TRBV2 and TRBJ2-1; 9 bases fit TRBD2. CDR1 is SNHLY, CDR2 FYNNEI, per germline. Unmatched junction bases numbered 3, after V lost 0 bases and J lost 6 bases. CDR3 length: 15 residues.

This chain links TRBV4-3 with TRBJ1-1; tentatively, D is TRBD1 (5 bases). Deletions cut 1 base from V and 6 bases from J, with 21 bases between. Looked up from germline, CDR1 is LGHNA and CDR2 is YSLEER. This CDR3 contains 17 residues. CDR3 residues: CASSQVLGSASGAEAFF. The CDR3 DNA reads as TGCGCCAGCAGCCAAGTTTTGGGGTCCGCATCGGGGGCTGAAGCTTTCTTT.

The V call is TRBV10-1, the J call TRBJ2-7; D is uncertain. The CDR3 is 12 amino acids. Germline CDR1 is WNHNN and CDR2 is SYGVQD (reference sequence). V gave up 3 bases and J gave up 5 bases, with 8 bases separating them. In DNA form, the CDR3 reads TGCGCCAGCAGTGATGACCCCCACGAGCAGTACTTC. As protein: CASSDDPHEQYF.

This clone was detected only once. The chain carries TRBV12-5 and TRBJ1-1, with D possibly TRBD1 on 6 matching bases. The CDR3 is made up of 17 amino acids. V shed 1 base and J shed 4 bases, with 19 bases lying between them. Germline V gene lookup returns CDR1 LGHNT and CDR2 FRNRAP. The CDR3: CASGLGQVQGLFTEAFF. CDR3 sequence (DNA): TGTGCTAGTGGTTTGGGGCAAGTACAGGGATTGTTCACTGAAGCTTTCTTT.

In regard to this clone: The identical CDR3 is also encoded by other nucleotide sequences in the sample. The chain is built from TRBV30 and TRBJ2-7; possibly TRBD1 for D (5 bases). Germline V gene data show CDR1 as GTSNPN and CDR2 as SVGIG (reference sequence). The CDR3 is 13 amino acids. The V and J ends lost 5 bases and 1 base respectively, with 12 bases between them. CDR3 sequence reads: CAWSLDSSYEQYF. CDR3 in DNA: TGTGCCTGGTCCCTTGACAGTTCCTACGAGCAGTACTTC.

The chain links TRBV30 to TRBJ1-1; 9 bases agree with TRBD1. V was pared by 6 bases and J by 1 base, with 9 bases of the junction left unmatched. CDR1 and CDR2 (germline): GTSNPN, SVGIG (reference sequence). The CDR3 loop spans 15 amino acids. The CDR3 DNA is TGTGCCTGTGACAGACCGGGACAGGGGAACACTGAAGCTTTCTTT. Its translation: CACDRPGQGNTEAFF.

The V gene is TRBV11-2, the J gene TRBJ1-2; weak D call: TRBD1 (6 bases). V shed 2 bases and J shed 4 bases, with 20 bases lying between them. Germline V gene sequence: CDR1 SGHAT, CDR2 FQNNGV. This CDR3 has 17 amino acids. Here the CDR3 reads CASSLRRTEESGYGYTF. The CDR3 region has the DNA TGTGCCAGCAGCTTACGTCGGACAGAGGAGTCAGGCTATGGCTACACCTTC.

The chain carries TRBV4-1 and TRBJ2-7; D might be TRBD1 (5 bases). The ends were cut back, 4 bases at V and 1 base at J, with 17 bases in the middle. There are 16 residues in the CDR3. Germline assignment: CDR1 MGHRA and CDR2 YSYEKL. CDR3 coding DNA: TGCGCCAGCAGCCCGCAAGACAGCCAAAGATCCTACGAGCAGTACTTC. This gives the protein CASSPQDSQRSYEQYF.